These 21 T cell receptor beta chains were all obtained from the same sample, sequenced in a study of cytomegalovirus exposure and HLA in healthy donors. Vbeta (60) and Jbeta (13) primers were used in the PCR. Assay used: immunoSEQ multiplex PCR; TCRdb lists only in-frame clones, some missing. The data show 220,000 or so clones, 82% seen once. The sequenced sample consisted of PBMCs. The source is a woman between 35 and 50 years old in good health and CMV-seronegative.

The chain carries TRBV7-9 and TRBJ2-2; D remains ambiguous. Trimming left V 8 bases short and J 0 bases short, with 16 bases between. From germline, CDR1 is SEHNR and CDR2 FQNEAQ (reference sequence). The CDR3 runs to 16 residues. The CDR3 bases are TGTGCCAGCTCGGGTTTACTCGCGGCGAACACCGGGGAGCTGTTTTTT. Protein sequence: CASSGLLAANTGELFF. The full variable domain, rest sourced from reference TRBV7-9 and TRBJ2-2, is DTGVSQNPRHKITKRGQNVTFRCDPISEHNRLYWYRQTLGQGPEFLTYFQNEAQLEKSRLLSDRFSAERPKGSFSTLEIQRTEQGDSAMYLCASSGLLAANTGELFFGEGSRLTVL.

The chain has TRBV30 and TRBJ2-1; 9 positions match TRBD2. The junction had 8 bases not matched to a gene; V was cut back by 2 bases and J by 9 bases. Germline values: CDR1 GTSNPN, CDR2 SVGIG (reference sequence). The CDR3 length is 14 residues. The CDR3 spells CAWSRSSGTSEQFF. In nucleotides, the CDR3 is TGTGCCTGGAGTAGGTCTAGCGGGACGAGTGAGCAGTTCTTC.

The chain uses TRBV4-2 and TRBJ1-5; maybe TRBD1 (6 bases). CDR3 length: 17 residues. The V end was cut by 0 bases, the J end by 6 bases, with 18 bases between. CDR1 and CDR2 (germline): LGHNA, YNFKEQ. CDR3 coding DNA: TGTGCCAGCAGCCAAGAGGAGGGAGGGGGGCGTATTCAGCCCCAGCATTTT. This translates into CASSQEEGGGRIQPQHF.

A word on this clone: At one boundary the junction diverges from the germline segment, which might be a read error. The identical CDR3 is also encoded by other nucleotide sequences in the sample. V and J are TRBV7-9 and TRBJ1-1; 9 bases match TRBD1. Germline V gene lookup returns CDR1 SEHNR and CDR2 FQNEAQ (reference sequence). The CDR3 consists of 14 residues. The CDR3 coding sequence is TGTGCCAGTAGCTCACAGGGGGCCAGGACTGAAGCTTTCTTT. This sequence encodes CASSSQGARTEAFF.

About this clone itself: The junction and the germline gene differ at one end; a read error may be behind it. CDR3 in amino acids: CTSSKPGEGNYGYTF. The CDR3 DNA follows: TGTACCAGCAGTAAACCCGGAGAGGGAAACTATGGCTACACCTTC. The V and J genes are TRBV6-5 and TRBJ1-2; D is uncertain. The CDR3 runs to 15 residues. Per germline, CDR1 MNHEY and CDR2 SVGAGI.

The rearrangement links TRBV27 to TRBJ2-1; 7 bases are shared with TRBD2. The CDR3 totals 16 residues. Germline-derived CDR1 and CDR2 are MNHEY and SMNVEV (reference sequence). The ends lost 3 bases at V and 12 bases at J; junction bases unmatched: 17. The CDR3 loop reads CASSFSGTAVWQGQFF. In DNA form, the CDR3 reads TGTGCCAGCAGTTTCAGCGGGACGGCTGTTTGGCAAGGGCAGTTCTTC.

V gene TRBV30 combines with J gene TRBJ2-3, with 10 bases that match TRBD2. Germline loops: CDR1 GTSNPN, CDR2 SVGIG (reference sequence). The CDR3 totals 15 residues. The J segment lost 5 bases and the V segment lost 5 bases, leaving 10 bases of the junction unmatched. The CDR3: CAWGRGTSAKDTQYF. The DNA for the CDR3 is TGTGCCTGGGGGAGAGGGACTAGCGCGAAAGATACGCAGTATTTT.

V is TRBV5-1 and J is TRBJ2-7; D not certain. V lost 1 base and J 2 bases, leaving 7 bases between the germline ends. The CDR3 has 13 residues. Germline CDR1 is SGHRS and CDR2 is YFSETQ. CDR3 in DNA: TGCGCCAGCAGCTTGTTGGGCGCCTACGAGCAGTACTTC. It translates to CASSLLGAYEQYF. Full variable domain (missing parts from reference TRBV5-1 and TRBJ2-7): KAGVTQTPRYLIKTRGQQVTLSCSPISGHRSVSWYQQTPGQGLQFLFEYFSETQRNKGNFPGRFSGRQFSNSRSEMNVSTLELGDSALYLCASSLLGAYEQYFGPGTRLTVT.

V and J are TRBV25-1 and TRBJ2-1; the match to TRBD1 covers 7 bases. The ends lost 1 base at V and 5 bases at J; junction bases unmatched: 5. The CDR3 extends over 15 amino acids. Germline assignment: CDR1 MGHDK and CDR2 SYGVNS. In DNA form, the CDR3 reads TGTGCCAGCAGTGAATTTGGGACAGTTAACAATGAGCAGTTCTTC. Translated, it gives CASSEFGTVNNEQFF.

The J gene is TRBJ2-5, the V gene TRBV19, with D perhaps matching TRBD2 (6 bases). The V and J ends lost 7 bases and 5 bases respectively, with 14 bases between them. The V gene's germline CDR1 is LNHDA and CDR2 SQIVND (reference sequence). CDR3 length equals 13 residues. CDR3 protein: CASNRRLGETQYF. CDR3 coding DNA: TGTGCCAGTAATAGAAGACTAGGCGAGACCCAGTACTTC.

The gene calls are TRBV19 and TRBJ2-5; 7 bases agree with TRBD1. The CDR3 runs to 14 residues. V was clipped by 5 bases and J by 3 bases; unmatched bases: 6. CDR1 is LNHDA, CDR2 SQIVND, per germline (reference sequence). The CDR3 nucleotides read TGTGCCAGTAGTCCGGGACAGCGAAAAGAGACCCAGTACTTC. Amino acid sequence: CASSPGQRKETQYF.

The rearrangement uses TRBV30 and TRBJ1-1; D might be TRBD1 (6 bases). Germline V gene lookup returns CDR1 GTSNPN and CDR2 SVGIG (reference sequence). The CDR3 is made up of 12 amino acids. Trimming left V 7 bases short and J 7 bases short, with 16 bases between. The CDR3 is CAFGQHLYEAFF. In DNA, the CDR3 is TGTGCCTTCGGACAGCACCTATATGAAGCTTTCTTT. Variable domain in full (rest from reference TRBV30 and TRBJ1-1): SQTIHQWPATLVQPVGSPLSLECTVEGTSNPNLYWYRQAAGRGLQLLFYSVGIGQISSEVPQNLSASRPQDRQFILSSKKLLLSDSGFYLCAFGQHLYEAFFGQGTRLTVV.

The chain combines TRBV19 with TRBJ1-2; weak D call: TRBD1 (6 bases). Deletions cut 6 bases from V and 5 bases from J, with 19 bases between. Germline CDR1 LNHDA, CDR2 SQIVND (reference sequence). The CDR3 runs to 15 residues. The CDR3 here is CASSAGAAGVYGYTF. The DNA of the CDR3 is TGTGCCAGTAGCGCGGGGGCCGCTGGGGTTTATGGCTACACCTTC.

This clone was found once. The chain uses TRBV6-1 and TRBJ2-7; tentatively, D is TRBD2 (5 bases). Germline V gene data show CDR1 as MNHNS and CDR2 as SASEGT. The CDR3 extends over 13 amino acids. V lost 10 bases to trimming and J lost 3 bases, with 16 bases between them. This CDR3 is CATHLGVLYEQYF. In DNA form, the CDR3 reads TGTGCCACTCATTTGGGAGTCCTCTACGAGCAGTACTTC.

The V gene is TRBV7-9, the J gene TRBJ2-3; 7 nucleotides align to TRBD1. CDR3 size: 14 residues. Germline V gene lookup returns CDR1 SEHNR and CDR2 FQNEAQ (reference sequence). After removal of 1 base from V and 5 bases from J, the junction contained 3 bases not matched to a gene. In DNA form, the CDR3 reads TGTGCCAGCAGCTTAGGACAGGGAGTAGATACGCAGTATTTT. Protein: CASSLGQGVDTQYF.

Here the CDR3 reads CAWSLLTGPTDTQYF. CDR3 nucleotide sequence: TGTGCCTGGAGCCTCTTGACAGGCCCCACAGATACGCAGTATTTT. This chain links TRBV30 with TRBJ2-3; TRBD1 is a possible D gene (6 bases). Trimming removed 3 bases at V and 2 bases at J, with 15 bases between. The CDR3 totals 15 residues. Germline V gene sequence: CDR1 GTSNPN, CDR2 SVGIG (reference sequence). Based on the CDR3 plus reference TRBV30 and TRBJ2-3, the full variable domain is SQTIHQWPATLVQPVGSPLSLECTVEGTSNPNLYWYRQAAGRGLQLLFYSVGIGQISSEVPQNLSASRPQDRQFILSSKKLLLSDSGFYLCAWSLLTGPTDTQYFGPGTRLTVL.

The genes are TRBV9 and TRBJ2-5, with TRBD2 identical over 8 bases. Germline CDR1 SGDLS, CDR2 YYNGEE. The CDR3 is made up of 16 amino acids. Trimming at V came to 4 bases and at J to 1 base, leaving 9 bases not matched to a gene. The chain's CDR3 is CASSPFTSGSQETQYF. The CDR3 nucleotides read TGTGCCAGCAGCCCGTTTACTAGCGGATCCCAAGAGACCCAGTACTTC.

The V gene is TRBV7-9, the J gene TRBJ2-7; D is perhaps TRBD1 (6 bases). CDR1 is SEHNR, CDR2 FQNEAQ, per germline (reference sequence). The CDR3 runs 17 residues. The ends were cut back, 1 base at V and 9 bases at J, with 25 bases in the middle. The CDR3 sequence is CASSLGGDLGGRHGQYF. The CDR3 bases are TGTGCCAGCAGCTTAGGTGGGGACCTAGGGGGTCGCCATGGGCAGTACTTC.

This clone was counted between two and nine times. The gene calls are TRBV6-5 and TRBJ2-7; no firm D call. V lost 7 bases and J 4 bases, leaving 11 bases between the germline ends. Germline lookup yields CDR1 MNHEY and CDR2 SVGAGI. CDR3 length: 12 amino acids. This CDR3 is CASTGLMYEQYF. The CDR3, as DNA: TGTGCCAGCACCGGGTTAATGTACGAGCAGTACTTC.

V usage is TRBV27 and J usage is TRBJ2-1, with TRBD2 as a possible D gene (6 bases). The germline CDR1 and CDR2 sequences are MNHEY and SMNVEV (reference sequence). This CDR3 contains 13 residues. Trimming shortened V by 5 bases and J by 8 bases, and 13 bases separated the two germline ends. The CDR3 bases are TGTGCCAGCAGTCCGGGAGTCTTGGATGAGCAGTTCTTC. Translating it yields CASSPGVLDEQFF.

The chain carries TRBV27 and TRBJ1-1; TRBD1 aligns across 11 bases. Germline-derived CDR1 and CDR2 are MNHEY and SMNVEV (reference sequence). J was trimmed by 4 bases and V by 6 bases; bases with no gene match: 10. CDR3 length: 16 residues. The CDR3 DNA reads as TGTGCCAGCAGCCAGTTAGGGACAGGGGGTCCCACTGAAGCTTTCTTT. Protein: CASSQLGTGGPTEAFF.